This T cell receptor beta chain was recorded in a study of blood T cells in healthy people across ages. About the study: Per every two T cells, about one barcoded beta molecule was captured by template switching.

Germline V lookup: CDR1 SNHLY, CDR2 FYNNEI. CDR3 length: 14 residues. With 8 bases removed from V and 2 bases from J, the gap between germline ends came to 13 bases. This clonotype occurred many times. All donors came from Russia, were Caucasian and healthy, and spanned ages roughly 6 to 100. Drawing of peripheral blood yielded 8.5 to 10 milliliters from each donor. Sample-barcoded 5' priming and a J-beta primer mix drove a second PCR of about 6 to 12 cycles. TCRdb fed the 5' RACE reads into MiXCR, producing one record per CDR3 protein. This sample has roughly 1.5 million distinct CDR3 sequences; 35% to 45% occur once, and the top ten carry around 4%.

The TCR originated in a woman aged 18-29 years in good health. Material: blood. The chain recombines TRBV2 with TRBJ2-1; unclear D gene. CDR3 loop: CASGVDRTYNEQFF. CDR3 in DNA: TGTGCCAGCGGTGTCGACCGAACCTACAATGAGCAGTTCTTC.